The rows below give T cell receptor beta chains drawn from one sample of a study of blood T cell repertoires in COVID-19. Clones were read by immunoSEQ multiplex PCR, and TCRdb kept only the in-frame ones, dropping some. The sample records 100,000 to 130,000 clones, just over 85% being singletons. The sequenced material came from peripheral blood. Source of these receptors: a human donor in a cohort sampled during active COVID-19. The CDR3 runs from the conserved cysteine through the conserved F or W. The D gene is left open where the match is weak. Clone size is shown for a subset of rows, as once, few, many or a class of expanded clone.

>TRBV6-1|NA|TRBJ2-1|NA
TGTGCCAGCAGTGACCACCGAGGAAATGAGCAGTTCTTC
CASSDHRGNEQFF
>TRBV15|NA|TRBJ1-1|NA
TGTGCCACCAGCAGAGATCTTAGTCTGAACACTGAAGCTTTCTTT
CATSRDLSLNTEAFF
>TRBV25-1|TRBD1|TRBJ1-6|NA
TGTGCCAGCGGAGACAGGGCACATTCACCCCTCCACTTT
CASGDRAHSPLHF
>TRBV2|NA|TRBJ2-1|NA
TGTGCCAGCAGTGAAGCCCTCATAGCCAACTCCTACAATGAGCAGTTCTTC
CASSEALIANSYNEQFF
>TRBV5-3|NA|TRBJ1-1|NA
TGTGCCAGAAGCTTACCCTCTCAGGGATTGAACACTGAAGCTTTCTTT
CARSLPSQGLNTEAFF
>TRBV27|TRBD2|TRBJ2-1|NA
TGTGCCAGCAGTACACAATCTAGCGGGAGGTTTAATGAGCAGTTCTTC
CASSTQSSGRFNEQFF
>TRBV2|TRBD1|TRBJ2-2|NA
TGTGCCAGCAGTGCCCAGGGGGCGGACACCGGGGAGCTGTTTTTT
CASSAQGADTGELFF
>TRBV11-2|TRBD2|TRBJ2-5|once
TGTGCCAGCAGCCCAGGGACTAGGGGTGAGGCCCAGTACTTC
CASSPGTRGEAQYF
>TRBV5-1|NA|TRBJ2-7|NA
TGCGCCAGCAGCTTCTTTCCCTCCTTAGAAGACGAGCAGTACTTC
CASSFFPSLEDEQYF
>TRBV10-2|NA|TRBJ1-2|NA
TGCGCCAACCGGACAGTCTCGACCTTCTATGGCTACACCTTC
CANRTVSTFYGYTF
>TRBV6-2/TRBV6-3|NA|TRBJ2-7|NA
TGTGCCAGCAGTTACTCGGGGGGTTACTACTACGAGCAGTACTTC
CASSYSGGYYYEQYF
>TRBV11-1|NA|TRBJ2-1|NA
TGTGCCAGCAGCTTAGAGTTGTCTAGCGAGAATGAGCAGTTCTTC
CASSLELSSENEQFF